The clone carrying this TCR beta chain was seen a handful of times. The target antigen is unknown. At one boundary the junction diverges from the germline segment, which might be a read error. This sample stems from a study of T-cell memory formation after mild COVID-19. General study points: Clones contracting day 15 to 85 were balanced CD4/CD8; later expanders leaned CD4+. CD4+ contracting clones were found mainly in CM and EM, and CD8+ ones in EMRA.

cDNA libraries for TCR alpha and TCR beta, carrying sample barcodes and UMIs, came from 5'RACE with constant-segment primers. TCRdb reprocessed the 5' RACE reads via MiXCR and lists one record per CDR3 protein. The sample yields 95,000 to 120,000 distinct CDR3 sequences, 22% seen once. This CDR3 region has 16 residues. Per germline, CDR1 SSHAT and CDR2 FNYEAQ (reference sequence). The receptor comes from a man aged 18 to 29 who had mild COVID-19 (a few samples of this study predate the infection). Cell type and time point are not known. The specimen was PBMCs or a T cell subset sorted from them (not recorded which). The chain employs TRBV7-7 and TRBJ2-2, with 12 bases aligning to TRBD2. CDR3 amino acids: CASSFGLAGITGELFF. CDR3 sequence (DNA): TGTGCTAGCAGCTTCGGACTAGCGGGGATTACCGGGGAGCTGTTTTTT.